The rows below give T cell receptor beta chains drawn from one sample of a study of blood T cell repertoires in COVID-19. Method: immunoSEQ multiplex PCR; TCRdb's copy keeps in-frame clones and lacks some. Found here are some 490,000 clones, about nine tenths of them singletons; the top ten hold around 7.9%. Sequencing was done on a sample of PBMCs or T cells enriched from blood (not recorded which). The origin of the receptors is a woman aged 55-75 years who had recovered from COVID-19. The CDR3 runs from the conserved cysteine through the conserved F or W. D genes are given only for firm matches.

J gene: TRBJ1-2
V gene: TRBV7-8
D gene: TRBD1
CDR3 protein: CASSSIVGQGPYGYTF

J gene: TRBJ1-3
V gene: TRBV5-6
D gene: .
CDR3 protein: CASSLGLGHLSGNTIYF

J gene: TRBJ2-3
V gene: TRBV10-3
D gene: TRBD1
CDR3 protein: CAITPGTGGPTDTQYF

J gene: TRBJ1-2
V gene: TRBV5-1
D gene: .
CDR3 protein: CASSLVGADPYGYTF

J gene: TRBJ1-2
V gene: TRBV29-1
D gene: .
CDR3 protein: CSVDTTGSYGYTF

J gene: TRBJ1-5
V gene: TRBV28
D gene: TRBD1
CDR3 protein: CASTPGQGASQPQHF

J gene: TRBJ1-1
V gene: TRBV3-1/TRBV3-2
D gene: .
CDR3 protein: CASSQNQRTSGEAFF

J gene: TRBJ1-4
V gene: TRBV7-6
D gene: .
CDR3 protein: CASSLEPLNEKLFF

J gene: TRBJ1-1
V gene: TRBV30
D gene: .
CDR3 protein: CAAGRNTEAFF

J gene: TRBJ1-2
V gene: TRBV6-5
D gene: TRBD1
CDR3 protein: CAIRQGADGYTF

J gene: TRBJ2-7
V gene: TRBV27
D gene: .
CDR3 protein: CASSGKSRSYEQYF

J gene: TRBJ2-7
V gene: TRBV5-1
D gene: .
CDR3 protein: CASRPGLSSYEQYF

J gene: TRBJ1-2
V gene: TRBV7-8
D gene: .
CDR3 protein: CASSLSVTYGYTF

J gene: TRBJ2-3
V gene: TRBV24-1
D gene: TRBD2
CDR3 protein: CATSDSGMPGGTDTQYF

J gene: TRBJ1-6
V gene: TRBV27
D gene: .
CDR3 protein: CASSLSFPGRGGSPLHF

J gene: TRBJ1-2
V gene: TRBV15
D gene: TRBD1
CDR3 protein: CATSSSSGTGFYGYTF

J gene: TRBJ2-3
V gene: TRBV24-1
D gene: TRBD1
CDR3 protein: CATSDMTGGSTDTQYF

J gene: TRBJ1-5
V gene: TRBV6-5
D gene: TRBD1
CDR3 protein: CASSYMRDRRNQPQHF

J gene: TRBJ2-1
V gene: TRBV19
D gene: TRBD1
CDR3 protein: CASSMPGTGVSEQFF

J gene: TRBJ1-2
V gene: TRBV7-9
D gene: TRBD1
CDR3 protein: CASSSDRVLRNYGYTF

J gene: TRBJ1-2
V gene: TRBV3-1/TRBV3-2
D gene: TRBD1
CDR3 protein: CASSHKGQGIYGYTF

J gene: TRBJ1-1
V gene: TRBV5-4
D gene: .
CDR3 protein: CASSGWGRVAFF